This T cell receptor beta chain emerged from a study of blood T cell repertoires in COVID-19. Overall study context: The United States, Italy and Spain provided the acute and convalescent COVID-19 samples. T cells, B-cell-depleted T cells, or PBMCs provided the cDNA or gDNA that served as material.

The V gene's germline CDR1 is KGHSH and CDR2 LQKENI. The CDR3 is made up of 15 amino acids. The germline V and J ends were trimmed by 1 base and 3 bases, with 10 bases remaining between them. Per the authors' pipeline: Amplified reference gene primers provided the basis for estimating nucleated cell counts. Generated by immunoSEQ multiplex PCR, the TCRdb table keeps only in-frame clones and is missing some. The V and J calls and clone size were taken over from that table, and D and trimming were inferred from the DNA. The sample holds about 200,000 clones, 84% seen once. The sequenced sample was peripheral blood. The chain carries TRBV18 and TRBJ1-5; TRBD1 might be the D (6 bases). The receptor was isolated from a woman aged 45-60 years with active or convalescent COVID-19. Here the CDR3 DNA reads TGTGCCAGCTCACCACTCCAGGGGATCAATCAGCCCCAGCATTTT. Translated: CASSPLQGINQPQHF.